This T cell receptor (beta chain) was captured in a study of Graves' ophthalmopathy and Graves' hyperthyroidism. Regarding the study as a whole: The majority of expanded thyroid clonotypes above 0.001 frequency also occurred in blood.

V was trimmed by 2 bases and J by 5 bases, leaving 15 bases between them. The CDR3 is 15 amino acids. In germline, CDR1 is MGHRA, CDR2 YSYEKL. This clonotype was picked up a small number of times. No antigen is known for it. Amplification targeted the TCR beta CDR3 regions, with RNA transcripts as the source material. The first-round RT-PCR employed HTBI primers together with the Qiagen OneStep RT-PCR kit. A multiplex PCR was then performed as the second round. TCRdb re-called the multiplex PCR reads with MiXCR, one entry per CDR3 protein. The sample lists approximately 410,000 distinct CDR3 sequences; roughly 14% were seen once. Ophthalmopathy not arising within 18 months of follow-up defined hyperthyroidism as stable. Pregnancy or lactation, uncontrolled infections and other autoimmune diseases were grounds for excluding patients.

J is TRBJ1-1 and V is TRBV4-1, with a tentative D call TRBD1 (6 bases). This sequence was found in a woman aged 18-30 years with stable Graves' hyperthyroidism. Material for sequencing was peripheral blood. The CDR3 DNA reads as TGCGCCAGCAGCCAAAGATCCGGGGGCTGGACTGAAGCTTTCTTT. This gives the protein CASSQRSGGWTEAFF.